This TCR beta chain was observed in a study of T cells after yellow fever vaccination. Study-level background: Each low-cell-number fraction was prepared by means of SMART-Seq v4 Ultra Low Input. The study, taken as a whole, reports: Abundant clonotypes from the bulk population could get into FACS-sorted repertoires as contaminants. Post-booster reappearance was seen for most primary-vaccination clones (roughly 96% CD4, around 90% CD8).

This CDR3 has 19 amino acids. Germline loops: CDR1 ENHRY, CDR2 SYGVKD. Trimming at V came to 4 bases and at J to 0 bases, leaving 12 bases not matched to a gene. UMIs and a universal primer site were added when TCR cDNA was made by 5'RACE template switching. TCRdb re-derived calls from the 5' RACE reads in MiXCR, one entry per CDR3 protein. The sample comprises 200,000 to 300,000 distinct CDR3 sequences, 6.7% of which are singletons, and 1% to 1.2% rests with the top ten. This clonotype was seen at least ten times. Its antigen is unidentified. This sequence joins TRBV10-3 and TRBJ2-6, with 7 bases lining up with TRBD1. Sequences were derived from CD4+ T cells sorted from PBMCs, sampled on the day of the yellow fever booster vaccination. The receptor was derived from a man between 25 and 39 years old who received the YFV17D yellow fever vaccine. This chain's CDR3 is CAISAGQERDYSGANVLTF. The DNA of the CDR3 is TGTGCCATCAGTGCCGGACAGGAGAGGGATTACTCTGGGGCCAACGTCCTGACTTTC.